This TCR beta chain came from a study of shared clonotypes between healthy human individuals (dated by TCRdb to 2020 to 2021). In terms of the full investigation: Three men and a couple of women, aged 18 to 49 years, made up the cohort. To estimate repertoire size and how much clonotype sharing occurs between individuals, the study deeply sequenced the blood TCR repertoires of five healthy adults. To increase sequencing depth and limit assay-specific biases, TCR repertoire library preparation and sequencing were carried out by different laboratories using diverse techniques. Each donor's leukapheresis produced roughly between roughly 0.85 and 10 billion PBMCs. What the study reported, not specific to this receptor: The small number of donors limited the genetic and exposure-history diversity represented. Based on pairwise subsampling, the degree of clonotype sharing among donors was expected to be affected by sequencing depth. Sampling was restricted to blood, and TCR repertoires in tissue are likely to differ from TCR repertoires in blood.

To note about this clone: The target of this receptor is not known. Base qualities were left out, and no much larger clone turns up one base away.

The CDR3 contains 13 residues, cysteine and phenylalanine counted. Here the CDR3 DNA is all that survives: 39 bases in frame from base 1. CDR1 and CDR2, per the germline V gene, are MNHNS and SASEGT. V loses 7 bases of germline sequence and J loses 2 bases, and the interval between the two ends is 12 bases. The donors were healthy, HIV-negative adults who had no recently reported acute infections or vaccinations. All donors were Caucasian adults living in Nashville, Tennessee, USA. For unsorted samples, some 100 million PBMCs were counted and genomic DNA was extracted with the QIAamp DNA Blood Mini kit. After blood collection by leukapheresis, PBMCs were isolated using Ficoll-Histopaque density gradient centrifugation and then cryopreserved in the vapor phase of liquid nitrogen. TCR CDR3 regions were amplified from genomic DNA by multiplex PCR using the deep immunoSEQ assay. Genomic DNA extracted from each cell subset was distributed evenly over all wells of several immunoSEQ 96-well plates, and each plate served as one replicate. For unsorted PBMC, 250 to 300 ng genomic DNA, equal to about 29,000 T cell genomes, was loaded into each replicate PCR. Genomic DNA from unsorted PBMC was sequenced over ten immunoSEQ deep assay plates. The purified libraries were quantified using a Qubit 3.0 fluorometer, sized with a Bioanalyzer 2100, and then quantified again using the KAPA Library Quantification kit. A separate single-read 150-cycle Illumina NextSeq 550 flow cell was used to sequence each immunoSEQ 96-well plate. The study's processing was this. Because only junctional sequences without quality scores were contained in the immunoSEQ output, filtering matching that applied to full-length reads could not be performed. Sequences were annotated with PyIR, a Python wrapper for IgBLAST v1.9, and V/J genes and CDR3 were assigned using IMGT germline references. Any read was removed if the V/J assignment was weak (E-value above 1e-6), the CDR3 was missing, or the read contained stop codons, out-of-frame junctions, or ambiguous translated residues. V3J clonotypes were defined as sequences sharing the same inferred V gene, J gene, and CDR3 amino acid sequence. Percentage overlap between repertoires was calculated by dividing the number of shared unique clonotypes by the size of the smaller repertoire. Three approaches were used to assess repertoire richness: RTK rarefaction, the Chao1 estimator, and Recon v2.1 estimates of unobserved clonotypes. TCRdb stores this immuneACCESS table with in-frame sequences only. Part of the clones is absent; in the studies checked, under half of the shortfall reflects unresolved V genes, and no reason is known for the rest. V, J and clone size are those of that table, while D and trimming were read from the DNA. The sample contains nearly 500,000 clones, less than 80% of them found a single time. The ten largest clones capture 10% to 15% of the sample.

Input material: PBMCs. The chain links TRBV6-1 with TRBJ2-7; tentative D gene TRBD2, with 5 bases matching. The sequence was collected from a woman between 40 and 55 years old in good health. Some clones in this sample may be carry-over from other donors' samples. The nucleotide sequence reads TGTGCCAGCATATATCCGGGGACCTACGAGCAGTACTTC. Protein translation: CASIYPGTYEQYF.